The T cell receptor beta chain described here comes from a study of OX40 agonist ivuxolimab in advanced cancers. Study-level background: Every 2 weeks, patients got intravenous ivuxolimab at one of six dose levels (0.01-10 mg/kg). Prior therapy, whether anti-PD-1, anti-PD-L1 or anti-CTLA-4, was allowed, and less than 45% had some. Study-wide results and limits: At 0.1 to 3.0 mg/kg, CD4+ and CD8+ blood T cells expanded clonally by week 6.

Concerning this clone: Its antigen is not identified.

Between the trimmed V and J ends, which lost 6 bases and 2 bases, there was a span of 13 bases. This CDR3 has 14 residues. CDR1 and CDR2 (germline): MNHNS, SASEGT. Sequenced by immunoSEQ multiplex PCR; TCRdb stores in-frame clones only, minus some. Here the sample spans tens of thousands of clones, over 90% being singletons. The receptor comes from an adult with an advanced solid tumor such as melanoma, head and neck, liver or kidney cancer. The material sequenced was CD4+ or CD8+ T cells sorted from blood, taken in a trial of the OX40 agonist ivuxolimab. The chain employs TRBV6-1 and TRBJ1-1; D may be TRBD1 (5 bases). CDR3 region: CASRRGGRNTEAFF. The CDR3 DNA follows: TGTGCCAGCAGGAGGGGAGGGAGAAACACTGAAGCTTTCTTT.